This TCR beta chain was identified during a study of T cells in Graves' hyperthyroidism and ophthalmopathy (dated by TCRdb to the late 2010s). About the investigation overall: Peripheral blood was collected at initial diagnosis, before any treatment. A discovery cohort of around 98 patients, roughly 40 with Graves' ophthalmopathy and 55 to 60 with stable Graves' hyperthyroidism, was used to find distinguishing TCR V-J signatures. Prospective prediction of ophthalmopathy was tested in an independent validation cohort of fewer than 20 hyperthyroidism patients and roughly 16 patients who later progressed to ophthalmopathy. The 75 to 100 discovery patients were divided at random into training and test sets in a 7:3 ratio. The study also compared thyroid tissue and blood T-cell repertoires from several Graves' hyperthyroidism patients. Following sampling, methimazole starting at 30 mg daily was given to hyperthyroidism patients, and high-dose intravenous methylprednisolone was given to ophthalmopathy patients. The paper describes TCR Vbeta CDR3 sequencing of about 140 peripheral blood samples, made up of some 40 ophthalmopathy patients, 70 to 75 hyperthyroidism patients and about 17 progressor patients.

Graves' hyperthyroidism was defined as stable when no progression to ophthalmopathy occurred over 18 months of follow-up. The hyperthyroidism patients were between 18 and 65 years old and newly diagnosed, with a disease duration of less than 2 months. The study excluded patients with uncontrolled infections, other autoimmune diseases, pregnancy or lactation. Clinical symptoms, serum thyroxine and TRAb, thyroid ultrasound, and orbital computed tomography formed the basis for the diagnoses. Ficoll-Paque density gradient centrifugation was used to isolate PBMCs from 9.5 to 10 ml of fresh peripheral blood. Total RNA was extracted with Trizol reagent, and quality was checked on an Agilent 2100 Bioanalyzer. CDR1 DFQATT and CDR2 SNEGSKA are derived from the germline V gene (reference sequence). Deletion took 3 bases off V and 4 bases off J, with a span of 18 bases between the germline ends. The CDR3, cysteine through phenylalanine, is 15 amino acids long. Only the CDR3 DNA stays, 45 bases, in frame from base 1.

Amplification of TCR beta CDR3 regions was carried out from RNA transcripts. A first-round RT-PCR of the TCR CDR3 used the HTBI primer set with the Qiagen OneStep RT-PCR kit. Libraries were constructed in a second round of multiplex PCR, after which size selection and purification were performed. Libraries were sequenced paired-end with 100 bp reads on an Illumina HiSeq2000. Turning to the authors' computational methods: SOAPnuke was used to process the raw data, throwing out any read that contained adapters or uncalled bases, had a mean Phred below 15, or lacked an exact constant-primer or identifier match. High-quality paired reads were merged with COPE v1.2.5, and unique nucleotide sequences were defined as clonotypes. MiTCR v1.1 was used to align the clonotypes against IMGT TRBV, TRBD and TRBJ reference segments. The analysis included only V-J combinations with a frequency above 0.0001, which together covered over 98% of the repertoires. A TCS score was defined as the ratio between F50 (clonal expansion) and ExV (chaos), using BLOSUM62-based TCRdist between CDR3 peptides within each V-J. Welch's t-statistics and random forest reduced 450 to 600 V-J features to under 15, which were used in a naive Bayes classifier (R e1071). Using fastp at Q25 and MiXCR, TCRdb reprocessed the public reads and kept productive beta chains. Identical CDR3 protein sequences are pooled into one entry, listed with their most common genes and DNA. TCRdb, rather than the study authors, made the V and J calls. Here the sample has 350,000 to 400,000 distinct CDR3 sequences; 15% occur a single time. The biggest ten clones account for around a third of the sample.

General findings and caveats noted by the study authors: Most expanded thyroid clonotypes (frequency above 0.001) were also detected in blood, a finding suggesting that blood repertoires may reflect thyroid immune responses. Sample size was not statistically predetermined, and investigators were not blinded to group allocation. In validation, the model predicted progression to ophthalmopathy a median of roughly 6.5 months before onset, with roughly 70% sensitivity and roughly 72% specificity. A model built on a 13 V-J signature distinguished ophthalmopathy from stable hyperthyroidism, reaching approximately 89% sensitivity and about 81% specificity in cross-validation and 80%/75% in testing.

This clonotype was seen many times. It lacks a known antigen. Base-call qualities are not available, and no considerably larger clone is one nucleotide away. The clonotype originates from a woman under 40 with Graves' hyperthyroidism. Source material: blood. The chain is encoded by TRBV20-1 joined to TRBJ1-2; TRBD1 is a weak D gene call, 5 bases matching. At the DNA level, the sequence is TGCAGTGCTAGGGGGGAGGACATTGTAAGCTATGGCTACACCTTC. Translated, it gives CSARGEDIVSYGYTF.